One and the same sample provided the 10 T cell receptor beta chains below, sequenced in a study of cytomegalovirus exposure and HLA in healthy donors. Primers included in the PCR were 60 Vbeta and 13 Jbeta primers. Using immunoSEQ multiplex PCR, the repertoire was profiled, and TCRdb retains in-frame clones only, with some absent. The sample contains about 120,000 clones, roughly 80% of which appear only once. Sequencing was done on a sample of PBMCs. These receptors were collected from a man aged 30-40 years in good health and CMV-seronegative.

This clone was seen a single time. The chain is built from TRBV7-9 and TRBJ2-2, with TRBD1 identical over 8 bases. CDR3 length: 17 residues. Looked up from germline, CDR1 is SEHNR and CDR2 is FQNEAQ (reference sequence). V shed 5 bases and J 6 bases; nucleotides not matched to a gene: 14. The CDR3 reads CASSPRYGTGGPGELFF. CDR3 DNA: TGTGCCAGCAGCCCCCGCTATGGGACAGGTGGGCCCGGGGAGCTGTTTTTT.

Remarks on this clone: Germline is not matched at one junction end, which may reflect a read error. The V gene is TRBV7-9, the J gene TRBJ1-1; 7 nucleotides align to TRBD1. The CDR3 is 15 amino acids. CDR1 and CDR2 (germline): SEHNR, FQNEAQ (reference sequence). This CDR3 is CSSSLEEGARAEAFF. Written as DNA, the CDR3 is TGTTCCAGCAGCTTAGAGGAGGGGGCGCGAGCTGAAGCTTTCTTT.

The genes are TRBV28 and TRBJ1-2; possible D gene TRBD1, 6 bases. V lost 0 bases, J lost 0 bases, and 8 bases lay in between. The germline gives CDR1 MDHEN, CDR2 SYDVKM. The length of the CDR3 is 15 residues. CDR3 protein: CASSLWDSPNYGYTF. CDR3 coding DNA: TGTGCCAGCAGTTTATGGGACAGTCCTAACTATGGCTACACCTTC.

This rearrangement joins TRBV28 to TRBJ1-5, with D possibly being TRBD1 (6 bases). The CDR3 runs 17 residues. Between the trimmed V and J ends, which lost 7 bases and 3 bases, there was a span of 22 bases. The germline gives CDR1 MDHEN, CDR2 SYDVKM. The CDR3 loop is CASIFDMGGAFNQPQHF. CDR3 sequence (DNA): TGTGCCAGCATCTTTGATATGGGGGGGGCGTTCAATCAGCCCCAGCATTTT.

The chain combines TRBV6-5 with TRBJ1-1, with D possibly being TRBD1 (5 bases). There are 15 residues in the CDR3. V was trimmed by 6 bases and J by 5 bases, leaving 19 bases between them. The germline gives CDR1 MNHEY, CDR2 SVGAGI. The CDR3 DNA reads TGTGCCAGCAGCGGAGACGAGCCCAGGGATACTGAAGCTTTCTTT. It is translated as CASSGDEPRDTEAFF.

V gene TRBV14 combines with J gene TRBJ2-2; D unresolved. Germline lookup yields CDR1 SGHDN and CDR2 FVKESK. The CDR3 runs to 13 residues. The ends were cut back, 3 bases at V and 5 bases at J, with 7 bases in the middle. This CDR3 is CASSHRPTGELFF. For the CDR3, the DNA is TGTGCCAGCAGCCACAGGCCGACCGGGGAGCTGTTTTTT.

Regarding this clone: The germline gene is not matched at one end of the junction; a read error may be the cause. V and J are TRBV7-9 and TRBJ2-1; D possibly corresponds to TRBD1 (6 bases). CDR3 size: 14 residues. In germline, CDR1 is SEHNR, CDR2 FQNEAQ (reference sequence). This CDR3 reads CASSSGEYYNGQFF. Written as DNA, the CDR3 is TGTGCCAGCAGCTCAGGGGAATACTACAATGGGCAGTTCTTC.

V is TRBV10-3 and J is TRBJ1-5; 9 bases fit TRBD1. The CDR3 totals 15 residues. Trimming at V came to 4 bases and at J to 0 bases, leaving 1 base not matched to a gene. Per the germline V gene, CDR1 is ENHRY and CDR2 is SYGVKD. This CDR3 reads CAISGTGDSNQPQHF. The CDR3, as DNA: TGTGCCATCAGTGGGACAGGGGATAGCAATCAGCCCCAGCATTTT.

The V call is TRBV18, the J call TRBJ2-5; 13 bases map to TRBD2. V lost 1 base and J lost 6; bases outside the gene matches: 11. CDR3 length: 18 amino acids. Germline-derived CDR1 and CDR2 are KGHSH and LQKENI. The DNA for the CDR3 is TGTGCCAGCTCACCACGGTCCGGGACTAGCGGGGCTCTGCAGACCCAGTACTTC. Encoded protein: CASSPRSGTSGALQTQYF.

V usage is TRBV6-5 and J usage is TRBJ2-1; 7 bases line up with TRBD2. Trimming took 2 bases from V and 11 from J; bases not matched to a gene: 12. Germline CDR1 is MNHEY and CDR2 is SVGAGI. The CDR3 runs to 15 residues. The CDR3 DNA is TGTGCCAGCAGTTACCAACCCCCAAGGGAGGGGAAGCAGTTCTTC. This sequence encodes CASSYQPPREGKQFF.